This T cell receptor (beta chain) was identified in a study of graft-versus-host responses after intestinal transplantation. In the study overall: Recipients obtained multivisceral, liver-intestinal, or isolated intestinal transplants. Anti-thymocyte globulin induction was given to all recipients, followed by tacrolimus and steroids for 2 to 3 years.

As regards this clone: What it recognizes is unknown.

TCRdb's copy holds only in-frame clones and misses some; the assay was immunoSEQ multiplex PCR. The table has about 89,000 clones, approximately 94% seen once. Whole-study results and caveats: GvH clones occurred in recipient marrow; some first appeared in ileum or blood. Those patients showing graft-donor T cell macrochimerism displayed high graft-versus-host to host-versus-graft clonal ratios in allografts.

The CDR3 has 16 amino acids. Unmatched junction bases numbered 6, after V lost 3 bases and J lost 0 bases. Germline CDR1 reads WNHNN; CDR2 reads SYGVQD (reference sequence). V usage is TRBV10-1 and J usage is TRBJ2-3; TRBD2 matches 7 bases. The clonotype comes from a human donor who was the organ donor for an intestinal transplant. The starting material was unstimulated CD4+ T cells sorted from spleen or lymph node cells, obtained before transplant. The CDR3 loop is CASSDLADTSTDTQYF. In DNA form, the CDR3 reads TGCGCCAGCAGTGACCTAGCGGATACTAGCACAGATACGCAGTATTTT.